Listed below are T cell receptor beta chains from one sample, sequenced in a study of cytomegalovirus exposure and HLA in healthy donors. Method: immunoSEQ multiplex PCR; TCRdb's copy keeps in-frame clones and lacks some. The sample carries 150,000 to 200,000 clones, around 88% recorded once. The sample comprised PBMCs. The source of these receptors is a woman between 18 and 29 years old in good health and CMV-seronegative. The CDR3 runs from the conserved cysteine through the conserved F or W. A D gene is named only where the DNA matches it firmly. Size is omitted from some rows. Given values are once, few, many or a class for expanded clones.

cdr3_nt: TGTGCCAGCAGCGTCGATCAGGGTGTTGAAAAACTGTTTTTT
cdr3_aa: CASSVDQGVEKLFF
v_call: TRBV7-2
clone_size: NA
d_call: NA
j_call: TRBJ1-4

cdr3_nt: TGTGCCAGCAGCTTACGGACAGGGGGCATAGAGACCCAGTACTTC
cdr3_aa: CASSLRTGGIETQYF
v_call: TRBV7-9
clone_size: NA
d_call: TRBD1
j_call: TRBJ2-5

cdr3_nt: TGCGCCAGCAGCCAAGCGACGGGGATGAGTAATGAAAAACTGTTTTTT
cdr3_aa: CASSQATGMSNEKLFF
v_call: TRBV4-1
clone_size: NA
d_call: NA
j_call: TRBJ1-4

cdr3_nt: TGTGCCAGCAGCCCATTGGACAGTAGCTCTGGAAACACCATATATTTT
cdr3_aa: CASSPLDSSSGNTIYF
v_call: TRBV9
clone_size: NA
d_call: NA
j_call: TRBJ1-3

cdr3_nt: TGTGCCTGGAGTGGGGGACAGAATAATGAAAAACTGTTTTTT
cdr3_aa: CAWSGGQNNEKLFF
v_call: TRBV30
clone_size: once
d_call: TRBD1
j_call: TRBJ1-4

cdr3_nt: TGCGCCACCAAATGGGTGGCGGGGGGGGACACTCGCTACGAGCAGTACTTC
cdr3_aa: CATKWVAGGDTRYEQYF
v_call: TRBV10-2
clone_size: NA
d_call: TRBD2
j_call: TRBJ2-7

cdr3_nt: TGTGCCAGCAATCAACAGGGGGCCACTGAAGCTTTCTTT
cdr3_aa: CASNQQGATEAFF
v_call: TRBV6-5
clone_size: NA
d_call: TRBD1
j_call: TRBJ1-1

cdr3_nt: TGTGCCAGCAGCTCCCAAAACCTAGACAGTATAGGTTACAATGAGCAGTTCTTC
cdr3_aa: CASSSQNLDSIGYNEQFF
v_call: TRBV7-9
clone_size: NA
d_call: NA
j_call: TRBJ2-1

cdr3_nt: TGCGCCAGCAGCTTGGGGACAGGGGTTGAAGAAAAACTGTTTTTT
cdr3_aa: CASSLGTGVEEKLFF
v_call: TRBV5-1
clone_size: NA
d_call: TRBD1
j_call: TRBJ1-4

cdr3_nt: TGTGCCAGCAGCCCTCAGGGGACAAATGAAAAACTGTTTTTT
cdr3_aa: CASSPQGTNEKLFF
v_call: TRBV5-4
clone_size: NA
d_call: NA
j_call: TRBJ1-4

cdr3_nt: TGCGCCAGCAGCGCGGACTACCCGGGGTCGTGGCAGTTCTTC
cdr3_aa: CASSADYPGSWQFF
v_call: TRBV5-1
clone_size: NA
d_call: NA
j_call: TRBJ2-1

cdr3_nt: TGTGCCAGCAGTGAGAGCGGGGGACTACTTAGCACAGATACGCAGTATTTT
cdr3_aa: CASSESGGLLSTDTQYF
v_call: TRBV6-4
clone_size: NA
d_call: TRBD2
j_call: TRBJ2-3

cdr3_nt: TGTGCCAGCAGTGGGGGACAGGGAGGATACTATGGCTACACCTTC
cdr3_aa: CASSGGQGGYYGYTF
v_call: TRBV6-5
clone_size: NA
d_call: TRBD1
j_call: TRBJ1-2

cdr3_nt: TGTGCCAGCAGCTTTCCTCAGGGTACCGGGGAGCTGTTTTTT
cdr3_aa: CASSFPQGTGELFF
v_call: TRBV5-6
clone_size: NA
d_call: NA
j_call: TRBJ2-2

cdr3_nt: TGTGCCAGCAGTGAAGCGAACCTCCGCGCCGGGGAGCTGTTTTTT
cdr3_aa: CASSEANLRAGELFF
v_call: TRBV6-1
clone_size: NA
d_call: NA
j_call: TRBJ2-2

cdr3_nt: TGTGCCAGCTCTGAGACTCAAGATCAGCCCCAGCATTTT
cdr3_aa: CASSETQDQPQHF
v_call: TRBV18
clone_size: NA
d_call: NA
j_call: TRBJ1-5

cdr3_nt: TGTGCCAGCAGAGGAACAAACAGGCCAATTGGAAACACCATATATTTT
cdr3_aa: CASRGTNRPIGNTIYF
v_call: TRBV11-2
clone_size: NA
d_call: NA
j_call: TRBJ1-3

cdr3_nt: TGTGCCAGCAGCTTAGAACAGCGGGGGGACGTCTACGAGCAGTACTTC
cdr3_aa: CASSLEQRGDVYEQYF
v_call: TRBV11-1
clone_size: NA
d_call: TRBD2
j_call: TRBJ2-7

cdr3_nt: TGTGCCAGCAGCTTAGCGCGAGGCGGGAGGCCCAGCACAGATACGCAGTATTTT
cdr3_aa: CASSLARGGRPSTDTQYF
v_call: TRBV7-2
clone_size: NA
d_call: TRBD2
j_call: TRBJ2-3

cdr3_nt: TGTGCCTGGAGTGGAACCGAGGCTAGTCGGGGCTCCTACGAGCAGTACTTC
cdr3_aa: CAWSGTEASRGSYEQYF
v_call: TRBV30
clone_size: NA
d_call: NA
j_call: TRBJ2-7

cdr3_nt: TGTGCCAGCCTCCGTCTCTACGAGCAGTACTTC
cdr3_aa: CASLRLYEQYF
v_call: TRBV6-1
clone_size: NA
d_call: NA
j_call: TRBJ2-7

cdr3_nt: TGTGCCAGCAGTGACGGCGGGAGGGTCGGAGATACGCAGTATTTT
cdr3_aa: CASSDGGRVGDTQYF
v_call: TRBV2
clone_size: NA
d_call: TRBD2
j_call: TRBJ2-3

cdr3_nt: TGTGCCAGCAGCTACCTACCTAGCGGGTACGAGCAGTACTTC
cdr3_aa: CASSYLPSGYEQYF
v_call: TRBV5-4
clone_size: NA
d_call: TRBD2
j_call: TRBJ2-7

cdr3_nt: TGTGCCAGCAGTTTATCTGACAGGGAGTCGTCTGGAAACACCATATATTTT
cdr3_aa: CASSLSDRESSGNTIYF
v_call: TRBV27
clone_size: NA
d_call: TRBD1
j_call: TRBJ1-3

cdr3_nt: TGCGCCAGCAGCTCCGGGACAGCCCCCTACGAGCAGTACTTC
cdr3_aa: CASSSGTAPYEQYF
v_call: TRBV5-1
clone_size: NA
d_call: TRBD1
j_call: TRBJ2-7

cdr3_nt: TGTGCCAGCAGTGCGGGCAGCAACTCCGAGCAGTACTTC
cdr3_aa: CASSAGSNSEQYF
v_call: TRBV6-5
clone_size: NA
d_call: NA
j_call: TRBJ2-7

cdr3_nt: TGCGCCAGCAGTCAATTGGAGATTTCTACCTACGAGCAGTACTTC
cdr3_aa: CASSQLEISTYEQYF
v_call: TRBV23-1
clone_size: NA
d_call: NA
j_call: TRBJ2-7

cdr3_nt: TGCAGCGTTCCCCCCCGGGGGACAGATACGCAGTATTTT
cdr3_aa: CSVPPRGTDTQYF
v_call: TRBV29-1
clone_size: NA
d_call: NA
j_call: TRBJ2-3

cdr3_nt: TGCGCCAGCAGCCATCTCCCGGGAGACTCCTACGAGCAGTACTTC
cdr3_aa: CASSHLPGDSYEQYF
v_call: TRBV4-1
clone_size: NA
d_call: NA
j_call: TRBJ2-7

cdr3_nt: TGCGCCAGCAGCCAGGATGACAATCAGCCCCAGCATTTT
cdr3_aa: CASSQDDNQPQHF
v_call: TRBV5-1
clone_size: NA
d_call: NA
j_call: TRBJ1-5

cdr3_nt: TGTGCCAGTAGTCCAGGACTAGCGGGAGATCCCTACGAGCAGTACTTC
cdr3_aa: CASSPGLAGDPYEQYF
v_call: TRBV19
clone_size: NA
d_call: TRBD2
j_call: TRBJ2-7

cdr3_nt: TGCGCCAGCAGCCTCCTAGCGGGAGGGCTACAAGAGACCCAGTACTTC
cdr3_aa: CASSLLAGGLQETQYF
v_call: TRBV4-1
clone_size: NA
d_call: TRBD2
j_call: TRBJ2-5

cdr3_nt: TGTGCCAGCAGCTTAGTGGGGGGGCGAGGGGAAAAACTGTTTTTT
cdr3_aa: CASSLVGGRGEKLFF
v_call: TRBV11-2
clone_size: NA
d_call: NA
j_call: TRBJ1-4

cdr3_nt: TGTGCCAGCAGCTTAGGCTACACGGACAGGTTCCCTAACTATGGCTACACCTTC
cdr3_aa: CASSLGYTDRFPNYGYTF
v_call: TRBV7-9
clone_size: once
d_call: TRBD1
j_call: TRBJ1-2

cdr3_nt: TGTGCCAGTAGTATCCCCAGGCGCAATCAGCCCCAGCATTTT
cdr3_aa: CASSIPRRNQPQHF
v_call: TRBV19
clone_size: NA
d_call: NA
j_call: TRBJ1-5

cdr3_nt: TGTGCCATCAGTGACCCAAGCGGGGGGGCCGGCACAGATACGCAGTATTTT
cdr3_aa: CAISDPSGGAGTDTQYF
v_call: TRBV10-3
clone_size: NA
d_call: TRBD2
j_call: TRBJ2-3

cdr3_nt: TGTGCCAGCAGCGTAGGCGGCGGGAGCTCCTACAATGAGCAGTTCTTC
cdr3_aa: CASSVGGGSSYNEQFF
v_call: TRBV9
clone_size: NA
d_call: TRBD2
j_call: TRBJ2-1

cdr3_nt: TGTGCCAGCAGTTTACTAGCGGGAGGGCTCGGAGTCACAGATACGCAGTATTTT
cdr3_aa: CASSLLAGGLGVTDTQYF
v_call: TRBV27
clone_size: NA
d_call: TRBD2
j_call: TRBJ2-3

cdr3_nt: TGTGCCAGCAGCTTAATGGACAGGGGGGGTTCCGGGGAGCTGTTTTTT
cdr3_aa: CASSLMDRGGSGELFF
v_call: TRBV7-6
clone_size: NA
d_call: TRBD1
j_call: TRBJ2-2

cdr3_nt: TGCGCCAGCAGCTTGGGGAGGACAGGGTCGTCCGGCGAGCAGTACTTC
cdr3_aa: CASSLGRTGSSGEQYF
v_call: TRBV5-1
clone_size: NA
d_call: TRBD1
j_call: TRBJ2-7

cdr3_nt: TGTGCCAGCAGCTCCCGACTAGCGGGGGGCCCTACTAGTGAGCAGTTCTTC
cdr3_aa: CASSSRLAGGPTSEQFF
v_call: TRBV9
clone_size: once
d_call: TRBD2
j_call: TRBJ2-1

cdr3_nt: TGTGCCATCAGTGAGGGGGGGACCAGAGACTACGAGCAGTACTTC
cdr3_aa: CAISEGGTRDYEQYF
v_call: TRBV10-3
clone_size: NA
d_call: NA
j_call: TRBJ2-7

cdr3_nt: TGCAGTGCTAGGGACACCCCCGAGCAGTTCTTC
cdr3_aa: CSARDTPEQFF
v_call: TRBV20-1
clone_size: NA
d_call: NA
j_call: TRBJ2-1

cdr3_nt: TGCGCCAGCAGCTTGGTGGGGACAGGGGGCTTTTCTGGAAACACCATATATTTT
cdr3_aa: CASSLVGTGGFSGNTIYF
v_call: TRBV5-1
clone_size: NA
d_call: TRBD1
j_call: TRBJ1-3

cdr3_nt: TGTGCCACCAGCAGAGATCCAGGGGAGTATCAGCCCCAGCATTTT
cdr3_aa: CATSRDPGEYQPQHF
v_call: TRBV15
clone_size: NA
d_call: NA
j_call: TRBJ1-5

cdr3_nt: TGCAGCGTTGAAGGGGTCCTAGCGGGAGCACGGAATAACTACAATGAGCAGTTCTTC
cdr3_aa: CSVEGVLAGARNNYNEQFF
v_call: TRBV29-1
clone_size: NA
d_call: TRBD2
j_call: TRBJ2-1

cdr3_nt: TGTGCCAGCACCAACTACGCGGCCTACAATGAGCAGTTCTTC
cdr3_aa: CASTNYAAYNEQFF
v_call: TRBV28
clone_size: NA
d_call: NA
j_call: TRBJ2-1

cdr3_nt: TGCGCCAGCAGCCAAGAGTGGGGGGAAAATGAGCAGTTCTTC
cdr3_aa: CASSQEWGENEQFF
v_call: TRBV4-1
clone_size: NA
d_call: NA
j_call: TRBJ2-1

cdr3_nt: TGTGCCAGCAGTTACTCTACCACCCGCTACTCCTACGAGCAGTACTTC
cdr3_aa: CASSYSTTRYSYEQYF
v_call: TRBV6-5
clone_size: NA
d_call: NA
j_call: TRBJ2-7

cdr3_nt: TGTGCCAGTAGTATTACAGGGAAGGCTGAAGCTTTCTTT
cdr3_aa: CASSITGKAEAFF
v_call: TRBV19
clone_size: once
d_call: NA
j_call: TRBJ1-1